This entry lists 10 T cell receptor beta chains sequenced from one sample in a study of shared clonotypes between healthy human individuals. Sequenced by immunoSEQ multiplex PCR; TCRdb stores in-frame clones only, minus some. In the table there are just over 2,000,000 clones, 90% to 95% of which are singletons. What was sequenced was naive CD4+ T cells sorted from blood. The subset denotes: CD45RA+ positively selected. These TCRs come from a man aged 18 to 30 in good health.

V is TRBV6-6 and J is TRBJ2-7, with 11 nucleotides matching TRBD1. CDR3 length: 16 amino acids. J gave up 3 bases and V 3 bases, and 7 bases lay outside the gene matches. CDR1 MNHNY and CDR2 SVGAGI come from the germline V gene (reference sequence). CDR3 amino acids: CASSYPSGTGGYEQYF. In DNA form, the CDR3 reads TGTGCCAGCAGTTATCCGTCCGGGACAGGGGGCTACGAGCAGTACTTC.

The chain uses TRBV11-2 and TRBJ1-2; D is perhaps TRBD1 (5 bases). CDR3 length equals 14 residues. CDR1 and CDR2 (germline): SGHAT, FQNNGV. V lost 2 bases to trimming and J lost 6 bases, with 13 bases between them. The CDR3 reads CASSLSQGADGYTF. CDR3 nucleotide sequence: TGTGCCAGCAGCTTAAGCCAGGGAGCGGATGGCTACACCTTC.

V gene TRBV7-2 combines with J gene TRBJ1-2; D is perhaps TRBD1 (6 bases). Germline values: CDR1 SGHTA, CDR2 FQGNSA. Between the trimmed V and J ends, which lost 5 bases and 4 bases, there was a span of 17 bases. The CDR3 spans 15 residues. The CDR3 DNA sequence: TGTGCCAGCAGCCAGGAACAGGGAGCTTTCTATGGCTACACCTTC. This gives the protein CASSQEQGAFYGYTF. Full variable domain (remainder filled in from reference TRBV7-2 and TRBJ1-2): GAGVSQSPSNKVTEKGKDVELRCDPISGHTALYWYRQSLGQGLEFLIYFQGNSAPDKSGLPSDRFSAERTGGSVSTLTIQRTQQEDSAVYLCASSQEQGAFYGYTFGSGTRLTVV.

The gene calls are TRBV6-6 and TRBJ1-1, with unresolved D. CDR3 length equals 15 residues. V shed 5 bases and J shed 0 bases, with 13 bases lying between them. CDR1 is MNHNY and CDR2 is SVGAGI in the germline V gene (reference sequence). This chain's CDR3 is CASSPALEMNTEAFF. In DNA form, the CDR3 reads TGTGCCAGCAGTCCCGCCCTCGAGATGAACACTGAAGCTTTCTTT.

The J gene is TRBJ1-2, the V gene TRBV4-1, with 7 bases identical to TRBD1. The CDR3 is made up of 17 amino acids. CDR1 MGHRA and CDR2 YSYEKL come from the germline V gene. The V and J ends lost 0 bases and 4 bases, in that order; junction bases with no gene match: 11. The DNA for the CDR3 is TGCGCCAGCAGCCAAGATGAGCGGTACAGGGGAGGCTATGGCTACACCTTC. Its protein is CASSQDERYRGGYGYTF.

About this clone itself: This specimen includes other DNA sequences encoding the same CDR3. V and J are TRBV6-5 and TRBJ2-1; 14 bases line up with TRBD2. The CDR3 has 16 amino acids. The J segment lost 8 bases and the V segment lost 0 bases, leaving 3 bases of the junction unmatched. Germline-derived CDR1 and CDR2 are MNHEY and SVGAGI. The chain's CDR3 is CASSYSGLAGVYEQFF. The CDR3 region has the DNA TGTGCCAGCAGTTACTCGGGACTAGCGGGAGTTTATGAGCAGTTCTTC.

The rearrangement joins TRBV7-2 to TRBJ1-1; 7 bases map to TRBD1. V dropped 5 bases and J dropped 11; count of bases not matched to a gene: 11. This CDR3 region has 13 residues. CDR1 SGHTA and CDR2 FQGNSA come from the germline V gene. CDR3 residues: CASSQRGQGEAFF. The CDR3 DNA is TGTGCCAGCAGCCAGAGGGGGCAGGGTGAGGCTTTCTTT. Filled out from reference TRBV7-2 and TRBJ1-1, the complete variable domain reads GAGVSQSPSNKVTEKGKDVELRCDPISGHTALYWYRQSLGQGLEFLIYFQGNSAPDKSGLPSDRFSAERTGGSVSTLTIQRTQQEDSAVYLCASSQRGQGEAFFGQGTRLTVV.

V and J are TRBV6-6 and TRBJ1-6; possible D gene TRBD1, 5 bases. V dropped 2 bases and J dropped 6 bases, with 8 bases sitting between them. Germline V gene sequence: CDR1 MNHNY, CDR2 SVGAGI (reference sequence). The CDR3 loop spans 14 amino acids. This CDR3 reads CASSYRQGNSPLHF. CDR3 bases: TGTGCCAGCAGTTACAGGCAGGGTAATTCACCCCTCCACTTT.

The chain joins TRBV27 to TRBJ1-6; no clear D gene. V lost 5 bases and J 7 bases, leaving 15 bases between the germline ends. The CDR3 is made up of 15 amino acids. Germline-derived CDR1 and CDR2 are MNHEY and SMNVEV (reference sequence). The DNA for the CDR3 is TGTGCCAGCAGTGGAGCCGGGAACGTAAATTCACCCCTCCACTTT. This gives the protein CASSGAGNVNSPLHF.

Turning to this clone: The sample has other DNA sequences that encode this CDR3 too. V gene TRBV5-1 combines with J gene TRBJ2-5, with TRBD2 matching over 11 bases. The length of the CDR3 is 15 residues. J gave up 5 bases and V 2 bases, and 5 bases lay outside the gene matches. Germline CDR1 reads SGHRS; CDR2 reads YFSETQ. This chain's CDR3 is CASSLLAGVGETQYF. DNA for the CDR3: TGCGCCAGCAGCTTACTAGCGGGAGTGGGGGAGACCCAGTACTTC.